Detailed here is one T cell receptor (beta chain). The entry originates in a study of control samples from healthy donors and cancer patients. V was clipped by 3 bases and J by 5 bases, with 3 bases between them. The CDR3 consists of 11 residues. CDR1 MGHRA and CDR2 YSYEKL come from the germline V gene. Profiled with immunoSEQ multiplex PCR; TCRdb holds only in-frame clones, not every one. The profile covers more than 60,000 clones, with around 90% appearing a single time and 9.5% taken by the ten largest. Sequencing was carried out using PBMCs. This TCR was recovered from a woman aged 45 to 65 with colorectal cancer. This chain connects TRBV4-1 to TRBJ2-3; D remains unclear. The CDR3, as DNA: TGCGCCAGCAGCCAGGGAGATACGCAGTATTTT. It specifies CASSQGDTQYF.